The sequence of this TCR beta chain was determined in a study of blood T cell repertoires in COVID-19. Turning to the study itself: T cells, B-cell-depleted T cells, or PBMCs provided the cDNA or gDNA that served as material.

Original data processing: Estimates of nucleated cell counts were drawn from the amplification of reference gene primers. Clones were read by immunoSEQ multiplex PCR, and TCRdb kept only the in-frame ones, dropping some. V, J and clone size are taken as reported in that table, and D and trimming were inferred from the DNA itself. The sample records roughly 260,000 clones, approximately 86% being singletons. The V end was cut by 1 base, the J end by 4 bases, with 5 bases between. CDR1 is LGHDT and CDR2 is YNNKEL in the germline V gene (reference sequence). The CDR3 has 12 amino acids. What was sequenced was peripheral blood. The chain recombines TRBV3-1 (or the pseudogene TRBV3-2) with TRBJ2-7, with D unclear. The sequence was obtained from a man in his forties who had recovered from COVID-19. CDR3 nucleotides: TGTGCCAGCAGCCAAGGCGGTTACGAGCAGTACTTC. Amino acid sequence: CASSQGGYEQYF.